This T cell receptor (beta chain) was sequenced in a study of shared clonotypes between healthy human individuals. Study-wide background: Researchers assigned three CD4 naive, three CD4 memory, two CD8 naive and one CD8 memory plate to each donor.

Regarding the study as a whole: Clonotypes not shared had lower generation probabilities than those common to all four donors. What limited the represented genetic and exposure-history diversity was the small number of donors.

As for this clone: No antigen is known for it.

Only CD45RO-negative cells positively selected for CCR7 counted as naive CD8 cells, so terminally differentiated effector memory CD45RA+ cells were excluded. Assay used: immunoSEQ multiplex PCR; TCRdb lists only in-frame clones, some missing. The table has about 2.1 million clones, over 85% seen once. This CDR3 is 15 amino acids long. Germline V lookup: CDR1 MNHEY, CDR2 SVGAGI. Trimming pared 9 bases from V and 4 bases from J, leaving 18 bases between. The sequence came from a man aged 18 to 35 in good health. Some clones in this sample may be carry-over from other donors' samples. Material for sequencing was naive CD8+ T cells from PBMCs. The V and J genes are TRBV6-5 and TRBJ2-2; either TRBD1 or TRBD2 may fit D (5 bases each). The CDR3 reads CASGHEGVFTGELFF. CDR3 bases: TGTGCCAGTGGACACGAGGGAGTGTTCACCGGGGAGCTGTTTTTT.